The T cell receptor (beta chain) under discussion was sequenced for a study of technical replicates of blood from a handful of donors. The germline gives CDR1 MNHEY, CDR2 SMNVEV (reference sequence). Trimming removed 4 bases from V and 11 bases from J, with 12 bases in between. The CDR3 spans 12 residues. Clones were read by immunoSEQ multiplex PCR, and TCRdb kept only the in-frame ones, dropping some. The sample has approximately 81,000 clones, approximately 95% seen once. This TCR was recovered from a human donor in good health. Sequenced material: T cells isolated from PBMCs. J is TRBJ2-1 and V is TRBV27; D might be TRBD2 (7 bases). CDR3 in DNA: TGTGCCAGCAGTTGGGGGCGGGAGAAGCAGTTCTTC. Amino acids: CASSWGREKQFF.